This TCR beta chain comes out of a study of cytomegalovirus exposure and HLA in healthy donors listed by TCRdb under 2017. Context from the whole study: In an earlier analysis of about 560 of the donors, about 260 Gb of sequence data and 117 million unique TCR beta sequences from about 179 million T cells were reported. An early release covering just under 650 HLA-typed donors comprised 300 to 350 gigabases of sequencing data and around 80 million unique TCR sequences. Of the roughly 400 genotyped donors, roughly 85% fell in the genetic ancestry cluster associated with self-reported Caucasian donors. The study aimed to test whether signatures of past pathogen exposure could be identified by cataloging public T cell receptors. The study used immunosequencing to profile the T cell repertoires of 666 subjects and linked those repertoires to cytomegalovirus serostatus. Along with the roughly 700-subject first cohort, a separate validation cohort of some 130 different subjects was used. To predict cytomegalovirus infection status, the study combined high-throughput TCR immunosequencing, statistical association of individual TCRs with disease status, and machine learning. To study patterns of TCR occurrence, a later analysis re-analyzed previously published TCR beta repertoires from 550 to 800 donors and added high-resolution HLA genotyping. The later analysis used no new phenotypic data to find candidate immune exposures, relying instead on TCR beta sequences and their occurrence across donors. An earlier analysis of several hundred of the donors applied high-throughput TCR beta sequencing to assess whether each TCR beta V gene segment acted as functional or pseudogenic. Donor age, sex, ethnicity and CMV serostatus were compiled alongside the repertoire data. In a later genetic analysis, genome-wide SNP genotypes for about three fifths of the roughly 670 donors were used, and that subset was treated as a discovery cohort. Every repertoire in the discovery cohort had been generated on one and the same sequencing platform. HLA typing covered class I and class II loci at four-digit resolution. The number of donors typed differed by locus, with 629-630 for A, B, C, DRB1 and DQB1, more than 500 for DQA1, 600 to 610 for DPA1, and about 450 for DPB1. Four or five DR-DQ haplotypes were handled as single units for association and clustering, since linkage in the cohort was strong. Among some 400 genotyped donors of the cohort, an average of roughly 230,000 unique TCR beta nucleotide sequences was sequenced per donor, of which about 18% were non-productive. Findings and caveats that apply to the study as a whole: In a later genetic analysis, fewer N-insertions in productive TCRs were reported among donors in an Asian-associated ancestry cluster than the 666-donor mean. Correlated functional status among segregating V segments might be attributable to linkage disequilibrium, but an unknown experimental factor could not be ruled out. A further reported finding was that TCR beta sequences accurately predicted the HLA-A and HLA-B alleles for most subjects in the first cohort. A later analysis found that most CMV-associated TCR beta chains appeared HLA-restricted, with HLA associations seemingly driven largely by CMV exposure. Cytomegalovirus status was reported to be diagnosed by the classifier with high specificity and sensitivity in both the original and validation cohorts. About 15 rarely observed V segments, including chromosome 9 orphons, were excluded from the earlier analysis of a few hundred of the donors because counts were too low. At a false discovery rate of 0.05, a later analysis linked approximately 18,000 TCR beta sequences to specific HLA alleles. An association between a missense DCLRE1C variant and V-gene and J-gene trimming of TCR beta chains was found in a later genetic analysis and replicated in an independent cohort. The authors suggested that the approach could potentially be extended to other disease states and immunological phenotypes. The only immune exposure information available for the cohort was CMV serostatus. In a later analysis, HLA-associated TCR beta chains showed more clonal expansion and lower generation probabilities than non-associated chains that were equally common. A total of some 180 TCR beta chains were listed by the study as associated with cytomegalovirus. The 87-base-pair reads could not distinguish some IMGT-functional V segments, including TRBV6-2 and TRBV6-3, so those segments were excluded. While some public TCRs were present in many individuals, most TCR sequences turned up only very rarely across donors. An earlier analysis of approximately 590 of the donors showed that most TCR beta V segments appeared in productive rearrangements either about 90% or about 30% of the time, which broadly matched IMGT annotations. In a later analysis, TCR association rates were found to vary across HLA loci, with the most associated TCRs seen for DRB1 alleles and the fewest for HLA-C alleles. Strong co-occurrence of HLA alleles, especially DR and DQ, made assigning TCR associations to individual alleles difficult. In vitro tests confirmed that a few of the cytomegalovirus-associated TCR beta chains recognize cytomegalovirus antigens. This cohort had only TCR beta chains sequenced, and the lack of alpha or paired-chain data limited which features could be detected. Roughly uniform sequencing depth across donors was assumed in presence/absence analyses, although this assumption may not hold. A later analysis reported that several top co-occurrence clusters appeared linked to parvovirus B19, influenza, CMV and Epstein-Barr virus. HLA typing was unavailable for some donors at each locus, so association tests used only the typed subset. A cluster of highly shared sequence variants was judged likely to be a technical artifact of the sequencing pipeline.

The cohort comprised some 680 healthy bone marrow donors. All cohort members were sampled while nominally healthy, although unrecorded immune exposures were likely present. The donor was CMV seronegative and was included in the group of several hundred seronegative cohort members. A peripheral blood sample was provided by each donor, and peripheral blood mononuclear cells were used for TCR beta sequencing. Genomic DNA was extracted from the blood cell samples with the Qiagen DNeasy Blood Extraction Kit. Library generation was performed with the immunoSEQ multiplex PCR assay. For the multiplex PCR, a mixture combining 60 forward primers for TCR Vbeta segments and 13 reverse primers for TCR Jbeta segments was used. The CDR3 region of rearranged TCR beta genes was amplified from genomic DNA with a multiplex PCR assay. The amplified TCR beta libraries were sequenced on the Illumina HiSeq System as 87-base-pair reads. Regarding the original processing steps: In a later analysis, about 80 million unique TCR beta chains were counted across the roughly 610 repertoires, and roughly 10 million of these chains were shared by at least two donors. Raw reads were error-corrected and collapsed into unique sequences with a nearest-neighbor algorithm that merged closely related sequences to remove PCR and sequencing errors. V, D and J gene segments were assigned by aligning CDR3 sequences to IMGT reference sequences. Each retained sequence needed at least a six-nucleotide match to both a V gene segment and a J gene segment. Rearrangements were called productive when the CDR3 lacked stop codons and stayed in frame with V and J; all others were non-productive. CDR3 was defined according to IMGT convention as the region running from the second conserved V-encoded cysteine to the conserved J-encoded phenylalanine. The earlier analysis of a few hundred of the donors excluded sequences that lacked an unambiguous match to a single V gene segment. In an earlier analysis of several hundred of the donors, V segments were called functional above 56.7% productive rearrangements and were called segregating when the between-donor standard deviation exceeded 5%. A statistical classification framework was built to diagnose cytomegalovirus status from the catalog of TCR beta chain sequences. In a later analysis, TCR nucleotide sequences were compared against IMGT/GENE-DB human TR gene sequences so that V and J genes could be assigned. Using the TCRdist pipeline, a later analysis assigned CDR3 sequences along with most-parsimonious VDJ recombination scenarios. In a later analysis, each TCR beta chain was defined by its CDR3 amino acid sequence together with its V-gene family, and reads without a unique V-gene family were excluded. A later analysis removed 550 to 650 highly shared, low-generation-probability nucleotide sequences to deal with suspected cross-contamination and a sequencing artifact. In a later analysis, a clonal expansion index was calculated for each public chain from normalized within-repertoire ranks of inferred template counts. In a later analysis, generation probabilities were computed with a VDJ recombination model fitted to out-of-frame rearrangements, and the resulting probabilities were checked against IGoR. Hypergeometric tests were used in a later analysis to score TCR-TCR, TCR-HLA and TCR-CMV co-occurrence, with a repertoire-size bias correction applied to the TCR pairs. False discovery rates were estimated in a later analysis by permuting HLA or CMV assignments 20 times. In a later analysis, co-occurring TCRs were grouped using DBSCAN, with TCRdist sequence similarity added in when clustering inside HLA-allele-positive subsets. Co-occurrence clustering excluded repertoires with fewer than 30,000 or more than 120,000 public chains, plus five with anomalous nucleotide sharing. The immuneACCESS repertoire file appears here via TCRdb, limited to in-frame rearrangements. These files lack a portion of the clones; in checked studies, under half of the deficit traces to unresolved V genes, and the cause of the others is not known. D and trimming come from the DNA, and the V and J calls and clone size come from that table. The sample table records about 150,000 clones; about 61% of these occur just once. The biggest ten clones account for around 2.5% of the sample.

On this clone itself: This clone's antigen is unknown. Qualities for individual bases were not recorded, and no much larger clone is one base off.

The germline ends are 20 bases apart after V is trimmed by 5 bases and J by 7 bases. The CDR3 has 15 amino acids, counting the end cysteine and phenylalanine. Only the CDR3 DNA stays, 45 bases, in frame from base 1. Based on the germline V gene, the CDR1 and CDR2 sequences are SGHTA and FQGNSA. This clonotype was obtained from a woman aged 40 to 55 in good health and CMV-seronegative. What was sequenced was PBMCs. The chain uses TRBV7-2 and TRBJ1-2; 6 matching bases give a weak D call of TRBD1. The CDR3 in this case is CASSRGGAEGFGYTF. Read as DNA, the sequence is TGTGCCAGCAGCAGGGGGGGGGCCGAAGGTTTTGGCTACACCTTC.